What follows is one T cell receptor beta chain and its context. Its antigen is still unknown. Sequenced by immunoSEQ multiplex PCR; TCRdb stores in-frame clones only, minus some. The data show about 100,000 clones, around 87% seen once. The data were taken from a study of T cell responses to AZD1222 COVID-19 vaccine. Background on the study: Timing groups of about 4 and about 12 weeks for second doses were pooled.

V dropped 6 bases and J dropped 8 bases, with 12 bases sitting between them. The CDR3 covers 12 residues. Per the germline V gene, CDR1 is MDHEN and CDR2 is SYDVKM. Study results and limitations: When two AZD1222 doses had been given, Spike-specific TCR breadth and depth rose. Scientists sampled the repertoires only once the peak T cell response had passed.

V is TRBV28 and J is TRBJ2-3; D call uncertain. The source is an adult in good health. The starting material was peripheral blood, obtained on day 0 of AZD1222 vaccination. The CDR3 loop reads CASRDATGTQYF. CDR3 bases: TGTGCCAGCAGAGACGCGACCGGTACGCAGTATTTT.